One and the same sample provided the 24 T cell receptor beta chains below, sequenced in a study of blood T cell repertoires in COVID-19. Profiling relied on immunoSEQ multiplex PCR, and the TCRdb table lists in-frame clones only, not all of them. Here the sample spans under 250,000 clones, roughly 83% being singletons. The sequenced sample consisted of peripheral blood. The receptors were sampled from a woman in her forties with COVID-19, enrolled during active disease.

The CDR3 DNA sequence: TGTGCCAGCAGCCAGGCAGGGGTCTCTGGAAACACCATATATTTT. Residues: CASSQAGVSGNTIYF. The rearrangement links TRBV14 to TRBJ1-3; perhaps TRBD1 as D (6 bases). Looked up from germline, CDR1 is SGHDN and CDR2 is FVKESK. The V and J ends lost 3 bases and 0 bases respectively, with 9 bases between them. The CDR3 covers 15 residues.

This clone was seen only once. This chain links TRBV12-3 or TRBV12-4 with TRBJ1-2; possibly TRBD1 for D (6 bases). V lost 6 bases to trimming and J lost 0 bases, with 8 bases between them. The CDR3 totals 13 residues. The CDR3 spells CASRGASNYGYTF. For the CDR3, the DNA is TGTGCCAGCAGGGGGGCCTCTAACTATGGCTACACCTTC.

The gene calls are TRBV2 and TRBJ2-7, with D possibly being TRBD2 (5 bases). V was pared by 10 bases and J by 0 bases, with 22 bases between. CDR3 length: 16 residues. CDR1 and CDR2 (germline): SNHLY, FYNNEI. The CDR3 DNA is TGTGCCAACCTCCGGACGGGTCTCCGGGGCTCCTACGAGCAGTACTTC. Translating gives CANLRTGLRGSYEQYF.

The V gene is TRBV11-3, the J gene TRBJ1-1; D is unclear. Germline V gene sequence: CDR1 SGHNT, CDR2 YENEEA. The CDR3 contains 15 residues. V was clipped by 1 base and J by 0 bases, with 9 bases between them. The CDR3 DNA is TGTGCCAGCAGCTTAGGTTCAGAAATGAACACTGAAGCTTTCTTT. It translates to CASSLGSEMNTEAFF.

V usage is TRBV3-1 (or the pseudogene TRBV3-2) and J usage is TRBJ2-2; possibly TRBD2 for D (6 bases). CDR1 LGHDT and CDR2 YNNKEL come from the germline V gene (reference sequence). This CDR3 spans 16 amino acids. V shed 8 bases and J shed 3 bases, with 19 bases lying between them. CDR3 in DNA: TGTGCCAGCTCCCAAAGGCGGGGCTTTGACACCGGGGAGCTGTTTTTT. Translated: CASSQRRGFDTGELFF.

This rearrangement joins TRBV2 to TRBJ1-6, with D perhaps matching TRBD1 (5 bases). V gave up 7 bases and J gave up 0 bases, with 13 bases separating them. Germline V CDR1 and CDR2: SNHLY, FYNNEI. CDR3 length: 16 amino acids. Here the CDR3 DNA reads TGTGCCAGCAATTACAGGTTAAGCTCCTATAATTCACCCCTCCACTTT. This sequence encodes CASNYRLSSYNSPLHF.

The rearrangement uses TRBV19 and TRBJ2-3, with D hard to call. Per the germline V gene, CDR1 is LNHDA and CDR2 is SQIVND (reference sequence). Deletions cut 3 bases from V and 6 bases from J, with 16 bases between. The CDR3 sequence is 15 residues long. Here the CDR3 reads CASSIMKSNTDTQYF. The CDR3 DNA reads TGTGCCAGTAGTATCATGAAAAGTAACACGGATACGCAGTATTTT. Full variable domain (rest looked up from reference TRBV19 and TRBJ2-3): DGGITQSPKYLFRKEGQNVTLSCEQNLNHDAMYWYRQDPGQGLRLIYYSQIVNDFQKGDIAEGYSVSREKKESFPLTVTSAQKNPTAFYLCASSIMKSNTDTQYFGPGTRLTVL.

The chain employs TRBV4-1 and TRBJ1-4, with 7 bases aligning to TRBD1. CDR1 and CDR2 from the germline V gene are MGHRA and YSYEKL. The CDR3 runs to 18 residues. V lost 1 base, J lost 5 bases, and 13 bases stayed unmatched. The CDR3 nucleotides are TGCGCCAGCAGCCAAGGAGGGGACAGCTCGAGGAGGAATGAAAAACTGTTTTTT. Translation: CASSQGGDSSRRNEKLFF.

This clone was seen a single time. The rearrangement joins TRBV25-1 to TRBJ2-1, with TRBD1 identical over 8 bases. Germline lookup yields CDR1 MGHDK and CDR2 SYGVNS. J gave up 2 bases and V 4 bases, and 4 bases lay outside the gene matches. The CDR3 consists of 15 residues. This chain's CDR3 is CASSARDRTYNEQFF. In DNA form, the CDR3 reads TGTGCCAGCAGTGCCCGGGACAGGACCTACAATGAGCAGTTCTTC.

The chain is built from TRBV19 and TRBJ2-7; the D gene is possibly TRBD2 (5 bases). The CDR3 contains 14 residues. Per the germline V gene, CDR1 is LNHDA and CDR2 is SQIVND (reference sequence). Trimming took off 10 bases at V and 0 bases at J, with 16 bases between the two ends. The CDR3: CATRPPGLSYEQYF. In DNA, the CDR3 is TGTGCCACGAGACCCCCAGGACTCTCCTACGAGCAGTACTTC.

V and J are TRBV6-6 and TRBJ2-3; 8 bases line up with TRBD2. This CDR3 has 14 amino acids. Per the germline V gene, CDR1 is MNHNY and CDR2 is SVGAGI (reference sequence). The trim removed 5 bases at V and 6 bases at J, leaving 7 bases unmatched. CDR3 DNA: TGTGCCAGCAGTCCCCGGCCGGGGGGGGATACGCAGTATTTT. Translation gives CASSPRPGGDTQYF.

The chain recombines TRBV14 with TRBJ1-1, with 8 bases fitting TRBD1. The CDR3 consists of 15 residues. The germline V gene has CDR1 SGHDN and CDR2 FVKESK. Germline trimming cut 5 bases from V and 1 base from J; bases unmatched to any gene: 6. CDR3 protein: CASSDYRGANTEAFF. CDR3 nucleotide sequence: TGTGCCAGCAGCGATTACAGGGGGGCGAACACTGAAGCTTTCTTT.

The chain joins TRBV5-4 to TRBJ2-3, with D possibly matching TRBD1 (6 bases). Per the germline V gene, CDR1 is SGHNT and CDR2 is YYREEE (reference sequence). Between the trimmed V and J ends, which lost 0 bases and 1 base, there was a span of 9 bases. This CDR3 is built from 15 residues. CDR3 region: CASSLDYRGTDTQYF. The CDR3 DNA reads as TGTGCCAGCAGCTTGGATTACAGGGGCACAGATACGCAGTATTTT.

The CDR3 reads CASSPRDSGSYEQYF. The CDR3 DNA reads as TGCGCCAGCAGCCCCAGGGATAGCGGGTCCTACGAGCAGTACTTC. The chain is built from TRBV4-1 and TRBJ2-7; TRBD2 matches at 7 bases. The CDR3 is made up of 15 amino acids. Germline CDR1 MGHRA, CDR2 YSYEKL. With 4 bases clipped from V and 1 base from J, the junction kept 7 bases outside the gene matches.

The genes are TRBV10-1 and TRBJ1-4; maybe TRBD1 (5 bases). Trimming took off 6 bases at V and 4 bases at J, with 15 bases between the two ends. The germline V gene encodes CDR1 WNHNN and CDR2 SYGVQD (reference sequence). This CDR3 spans 15 amino acids. CDR3 DNA sequence: TGCGCCAGCAGCCCAGCCGGGACTTATAATGAAAAACTGTTTTTT. It yields the protein CASSPAGTYNEKLFF.

This clone has just a few counts. The chain recombines TRBV6-2 or TRBV6-3 with TRBJ2-1, with 14 bases lining up with TRBD2. From germline, CDR1 is MNHEY and CDR2 SVGEGT. The CDR3 spans 17 residues. The V and J ends lost 4 bases and 10 bases, in that order; junction bases with no gene match: 12. CDR3 sequence (DNA): TGTGCCAGCAGTTCGACTAGCGGGGGGGCCGCGGTAAGGGAGCAGTTCTTC. This translates into CASSSTSGGAAVREQFF.

This chain uses TRBV7-2 with TRBJ2-1; 10 nucleotides agree with TRBD2. Germline CDR1 and CDR2: SGHTA and FQGNSA. The V and J ends lost 7 bases and 3 bases, in that order; junction bases with no gene match: 6. CDR3 length: 15 amino acids. The CDR3 sequence is CASTERGGGYNEQFF. In DNA form, the CDR3 reads TGTGCCAGCACCGAGCGGGGGGGCGGCTACAATGAGCAGTTCTTC.

This sequence joins TRBV5-1 and TRBJ2-3, with 9 nucleotides matching TRBD2. V shed 6 bases and J 1 base; nucleotides not matched to a gene: 9. CDR3 length equals 16 residues. Per the germline V gene, CDR1 is SGHRS and CDR2 is YFSETQ. The CDR3 protein is CASTEGSGGRTDTQYF. The CDR3 DNA follows: TGCGCCAGCACCGAGGGTAGCGGGGGTCGCACAGATACGCAGTATTTT.

V gene TRBV30 combines with J gene TRBJ2-5, with D unresolved. CDR1 and CDR2 from the germline V gene are GTSNPN and SVGIG (reference sequence). The CDR3 is 11 amino acids. V was pared by 0 bases and J by 9 bases, with 8 bases between. The CDR3 sequence: CAWSVVGPQYF. In DNA form, the CDR3 reads TGTGCCTGGAGTGTAGTGGGCCCCCAGTACTTC. The full variable domain, completed using reference TRBV30 and TRBJ2-5, is SQTIHQWPATLVQPVGSPLSLECTVEGTSNPNLYWYRQAAGRGLQLLFYSVGIGQISSEVPQNLSASRPQDRQFILSSKKLLLSDSGFYLCAWSVVGPQYFGPGTRLLVL.

The chain carries TRBV6-2 or TRBV6-3 and TRBJ1-1; D not certain. Trimming removed 2 bases at V and 1 base at J, with 14 bases between. This CDR3 spans 16 amino acids. Germline V gene sequence: CDR1 MNHEY, CDR2 SVGEGT. In DNA, the CDR3 is TGTGCCAGCAGTTACATCCCTGGGAGGCGGAACACTGAAGCTTTCTTT. Its translation: CASSYIPGRRNTEAFF.

As concerns this clone: Other nucleotide sequences in the sample specify the same CDR3. V is TRBV5-1 and J is TRBJ2-1; no reliable D call. The CDR3 contains 15 residues. Trimming shortened V by 0 bases and J by 0 bases, and 7 bases separated the two germline ends. The V gene's germline CDR1 is SGHRS and CDR2 YFSETQ. CDR3 sequence reads: CASSLAGSSYNEQFF. CDR3 DNA sequence: TGCGCCAGCAGCTTGGCCGGTAGCTCCTACAATGAGCAGTTCTTC.

The chain carries TRBV4-2 and TRBJ2-2, with 13 bases lining up with TRBD2. Germline V gene data show CDR1 as LGHNA and CDR2 as YNFKEQ. There are 18 residues in the CDR3. V dropped 4 bases and J dropped 4; count of bases not matched to a gene: 9. The DNA for the CDR3 is TGTGCCAGCAGCCGACTGGGACTAGCGGGGCGCGGCACCGGGGAGCTGTTTTTT. Its protein is CASSRLGLAGRGTGELFF.

The chain combines TRBV9 with TRBJ2-7, with D perhaps matching TRBD1 (5 bases). The length of the CDR3 is 15 residues. Between the trimmed V and J ends, which lost 4 bases and 3 bases, there was a span of 17 bases. Germline V gene sequence: CDR1 SGDLS, CDR2 YYNGEE. The CDR3 sequence is CASSPRTGSHYEQYF. CDR3 coding DNA: TGTGCCAGCAGCCCGCGCACAGGAAGTCACTACGAGCAGTACTTC.

The chain employs TRBV19 and TRBJ1-4, with a possible D match to TRBD1 (6 bases). Trimming shortened V by 6 bases and J by 8 bases, and 19 bases separated the two germline ends. This CDR3 comprises 15 residues. Germline V CDR1 and CDR2: LNHDA, SQIVND (reference sequence). The chain's CDR3 is CASRTRQAGDEKLFF. The DNA of the CDR3 is TGTGCCAGTAGGACCCGACAGGCCGGGGACGAAAAACTGTTTTTT.